This T cell receptor beta chain was retrieved from a study of identical twins. Study results and limitations: Cross-sectional statistics underpinned the conclusions; the same donors were not followed. Researchers reported excess low generation probability among twin-shared out-of-frame alpha sequences.

There are 12 residues in the CDR3. Germline loops: CDR1 SEHNR, CDR2 FQNEAQ (reference sequence). Deletions cut 2 bases from V and 8 bases from J, with 7 bases between. Via MiXCR, TCRdb re-called the 5' RACE reads, giving one row per CDR3 protein. The table includes roughly 350,000 distinct CDR3 sequences, around 12% detected once. Regarding this clonotype: Its specificity is not known.

This sample also appeared in a second study, on yellow fever vaccine responses in identical twins.

The sample was CD8+ T cells sorted from blood. The TCR originated in a woman under 30 in good health. This chain links TRBV7-9 with TRBJ2-1; no definite D call. The CDR3 loop is CASSLIADEQFF. DNA of the CDR3: TGTGCCAGCAGCTTAATAGCCGATGAGCAGTTCTTC.